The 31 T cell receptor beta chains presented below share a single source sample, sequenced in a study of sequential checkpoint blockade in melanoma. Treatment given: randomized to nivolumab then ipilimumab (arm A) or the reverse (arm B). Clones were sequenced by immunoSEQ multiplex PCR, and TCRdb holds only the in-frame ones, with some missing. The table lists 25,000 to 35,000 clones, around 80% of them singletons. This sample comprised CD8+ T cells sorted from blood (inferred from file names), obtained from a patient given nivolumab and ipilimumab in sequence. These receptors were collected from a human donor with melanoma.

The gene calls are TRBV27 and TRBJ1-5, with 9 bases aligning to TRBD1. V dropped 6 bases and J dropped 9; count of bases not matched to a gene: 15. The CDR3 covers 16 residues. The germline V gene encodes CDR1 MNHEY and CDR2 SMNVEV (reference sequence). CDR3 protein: CASSLITGGRLMPQHF. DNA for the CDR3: TGTGCCAGCAGCCTGATTACAGGGGGCCGGTTGATGCCCCAGCATTTT.

The CDR3 here is CASSPTSGAYEQYF. For the CDR3, the DNA is TGCGCCAGCAGCCCGACTAGCGGGGCCTACGAGCAGTACTTC. The V call is TRBV4-1, the J call TRBJ2-7; 11 bases align to TRBD2. V dropped 4 bases and J dropped 2; count of bases not matched to a gene: 1. CDR3 length: 14 amino acids. Germline CDR1 and CDR2: MGHRA and YSYEKL.

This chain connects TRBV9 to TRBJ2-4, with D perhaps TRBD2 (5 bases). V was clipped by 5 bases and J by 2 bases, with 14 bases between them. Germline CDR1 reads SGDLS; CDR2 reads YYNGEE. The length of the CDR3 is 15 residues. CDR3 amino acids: CASSKGGVSKNIQYF. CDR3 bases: TGTGCCAGCAGTAAAGGAGGTGTATCCAAAAACATTCAGTACTTC.

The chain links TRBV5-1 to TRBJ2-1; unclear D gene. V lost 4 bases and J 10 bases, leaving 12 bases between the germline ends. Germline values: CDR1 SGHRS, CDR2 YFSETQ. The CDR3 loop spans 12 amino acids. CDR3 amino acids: CASSADGLEQFF. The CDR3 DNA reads TGCGCCAGCAGCGCTGACGGGTTGGAGCAGTTCTTC.

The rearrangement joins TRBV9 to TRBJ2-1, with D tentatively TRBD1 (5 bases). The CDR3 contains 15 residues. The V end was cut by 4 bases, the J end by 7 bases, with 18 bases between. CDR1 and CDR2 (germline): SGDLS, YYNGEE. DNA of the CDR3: TGTGCCAGCAGCTCACGGACAAGTGACGGGAATGAGCAGTTCTTC. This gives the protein CASSSRTSDGNEQFF.

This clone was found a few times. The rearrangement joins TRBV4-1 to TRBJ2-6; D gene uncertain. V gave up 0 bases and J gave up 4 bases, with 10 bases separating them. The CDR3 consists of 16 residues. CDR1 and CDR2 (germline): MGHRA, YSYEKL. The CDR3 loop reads CASSQDPGAGANVLTF. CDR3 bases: TGCGCCAGCAGCCAAGATCCTGGAGCGGGGGCCAACGTCCTGACTTTC.

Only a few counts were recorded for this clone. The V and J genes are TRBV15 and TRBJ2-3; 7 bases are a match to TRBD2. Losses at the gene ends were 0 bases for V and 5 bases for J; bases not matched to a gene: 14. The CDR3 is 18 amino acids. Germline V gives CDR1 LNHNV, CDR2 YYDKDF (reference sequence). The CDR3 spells CATSRESGRGARGDTQYF. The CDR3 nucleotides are TGTGCCACCAGCAGAGAGTCGGGGAGGGGCGCGCGGGGAGATACGCAGTATTTT.

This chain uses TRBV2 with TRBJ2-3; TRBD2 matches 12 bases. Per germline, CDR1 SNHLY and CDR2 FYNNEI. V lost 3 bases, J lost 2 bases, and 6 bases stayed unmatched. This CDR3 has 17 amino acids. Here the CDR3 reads CASSDRLAGGNTDTQYF. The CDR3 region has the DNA TGTGCCAGCAGTGATCGGCTAGCGGGGGGGAACACAGATACGCAGTATTTT.

The CDR3 reads CASSGELNTGELFF. The CDR3 DNA is TGCGCCAGCAGTGGAGAATTGAACACCGGGGAGCTGTTTTTT. The chain employs TRBV4-1 and TRBJ2-2; D not resolved. The length of the CDR3 is 14 residues. With 6 bases removed from V and 1 base from J, the gap between germline ends came to 9 bases. Germline V gene sequence: CDR1 MGHRA, CDR2 YSYEKL.

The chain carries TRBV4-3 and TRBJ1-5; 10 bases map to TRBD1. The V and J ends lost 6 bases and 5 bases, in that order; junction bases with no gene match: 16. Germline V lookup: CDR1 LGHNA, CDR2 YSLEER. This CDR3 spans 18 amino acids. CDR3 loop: CASSRSFRGTGEDQPQHF. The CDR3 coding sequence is TGCGCCAGCAGTCGGTCCTTCAGAGGGACAGGGGAAGATCAGCCCCAGCATTTT.

CDR3 nucleotides: TGTGCCAGCAGCCACGAGATGCGCCAAGAGACCCAGTACTTC. Its translation: CASSHEMRQETQYF. The V call is TRBV11-2, the J call TRBJ2-5; unclear D gene. Germline loops: CDR1 SGHAT, CDR2 FQNNGV. Between the trimmed V and J ends, which lost 5 bases and 1 base, there was a span of 11 bases. The CDR3 totals 14 residues.

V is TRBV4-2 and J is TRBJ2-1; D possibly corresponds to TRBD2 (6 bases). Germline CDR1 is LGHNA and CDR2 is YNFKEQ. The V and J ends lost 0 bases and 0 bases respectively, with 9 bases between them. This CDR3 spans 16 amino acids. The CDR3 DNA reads TGTGCCAGCAGCCAAGAGACGGGAGACTCCTACAATGAGCAGTTCTTC. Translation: CASSQETGDSYNEQFF.

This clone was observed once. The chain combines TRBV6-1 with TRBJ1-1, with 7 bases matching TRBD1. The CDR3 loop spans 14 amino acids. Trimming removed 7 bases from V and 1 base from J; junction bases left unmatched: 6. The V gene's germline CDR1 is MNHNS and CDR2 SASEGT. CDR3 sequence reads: CASKLQGSNTEAFF. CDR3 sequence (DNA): TGTGCCAGCAAGCTACAGGGGTCGAACACTGAAGCTTTCTTT.

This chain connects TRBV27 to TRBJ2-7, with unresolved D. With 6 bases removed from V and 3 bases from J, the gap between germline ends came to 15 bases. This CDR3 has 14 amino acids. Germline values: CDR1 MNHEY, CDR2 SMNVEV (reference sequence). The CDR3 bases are TGTGCCAGCAGCCTAAGGAACAGTCTCTACGAGCAGTACTTC. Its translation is CASSLRNSLYEQYF.

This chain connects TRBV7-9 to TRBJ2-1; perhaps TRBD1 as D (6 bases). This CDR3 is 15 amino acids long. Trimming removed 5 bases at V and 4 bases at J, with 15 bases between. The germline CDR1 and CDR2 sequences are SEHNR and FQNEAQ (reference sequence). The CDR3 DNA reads TGTGCCAGCAGCCGAGGACAGTCATCTTACAATGAGCAGTTCTTC. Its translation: CASSRGQSSYNEQFF.

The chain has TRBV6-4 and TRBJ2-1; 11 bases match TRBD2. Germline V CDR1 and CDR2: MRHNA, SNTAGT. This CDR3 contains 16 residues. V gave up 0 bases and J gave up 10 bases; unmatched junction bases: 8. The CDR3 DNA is TGTGCCAGCAGTGACTCGATAGCGGGAGGGCCAGAAGAGCAGTTCTTC. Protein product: CASSDSIAGGPEEQFF.

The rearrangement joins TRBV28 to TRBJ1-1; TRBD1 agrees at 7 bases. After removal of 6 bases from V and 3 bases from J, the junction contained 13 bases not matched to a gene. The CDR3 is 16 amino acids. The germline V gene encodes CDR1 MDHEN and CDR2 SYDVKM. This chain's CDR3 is CASRTGQVGGYTEAFF. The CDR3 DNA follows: TGTGCCAGCAGAACCGGACAGGTTGGGGGGTACACTGAAGCTTTCTTT.

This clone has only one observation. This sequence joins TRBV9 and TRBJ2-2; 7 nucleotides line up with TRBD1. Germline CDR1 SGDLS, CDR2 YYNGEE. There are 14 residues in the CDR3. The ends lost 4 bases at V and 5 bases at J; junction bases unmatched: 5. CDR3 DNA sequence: TGTGCCAGCAGCCGGGACAGACTTACCGGGGAGCTGTTTTTT. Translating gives CASSRDRLTGELFF. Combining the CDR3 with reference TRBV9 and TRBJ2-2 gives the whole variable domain DSGVTQTPKHLITATGQRVTLRCSPRSGDLSVYWYQQSLDQGLQFLIQYYNGEERAKGNILERFSAQQFPDLHSELNLSSLELGDSALYFCASSRDRLTGELFFGEGSRLTVL.

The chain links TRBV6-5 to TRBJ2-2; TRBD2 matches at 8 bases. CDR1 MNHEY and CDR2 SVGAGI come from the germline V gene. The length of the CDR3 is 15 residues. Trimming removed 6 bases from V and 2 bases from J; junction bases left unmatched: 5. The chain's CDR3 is CASSGLAVNTGELFF. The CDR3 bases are TGTGCCAGCAGCGGACTAGCCGTCAACACCGGGGAGCTGTTTTTT.

CDR3: CASSPVTGKETQYF. The DNA for the CDR3 is TGTGCCAGCAGCCCGGTGACAGGGAAGGAGACCCAGTACTTC. The chain joins TRBV7-2 to TRBJ2-5; 7 bases are a match to TRBD1. Germline trimming cut 5 bases from V and 5 bases from J; bases unmatched to any gene: 8. The CDR3 is 14 residues long. Germline values: CDR1 SGHTA, CDR2 FQGNSA.

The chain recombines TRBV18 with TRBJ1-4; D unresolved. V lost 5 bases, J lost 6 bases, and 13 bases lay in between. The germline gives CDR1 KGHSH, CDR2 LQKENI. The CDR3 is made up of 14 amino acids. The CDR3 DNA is TGTGCCAGCTCAACCGGGTCGCTTTATGAAAAACTGTTTTTT. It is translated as CASSTGSLYEKLFF. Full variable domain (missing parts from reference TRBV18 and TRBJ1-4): NAGVMQNPRHLVRRRGQEARLRCSPMKGHSHVYWYRQLPEEGLKFMVYLQKENIIDESGMPKERFSAEFPKEGPSILRIQQVVRGDSAAYFCASSTGSLYEKLFFGSGTQLSVL.

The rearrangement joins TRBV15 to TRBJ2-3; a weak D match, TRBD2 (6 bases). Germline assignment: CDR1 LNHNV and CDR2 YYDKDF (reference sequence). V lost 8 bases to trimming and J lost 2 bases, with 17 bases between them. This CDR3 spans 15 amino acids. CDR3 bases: TGTGCCACCGGCAAGAGCGGGTCCTACACAGATACGCAGTATTTT. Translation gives CATGKSGSYTDTQYF. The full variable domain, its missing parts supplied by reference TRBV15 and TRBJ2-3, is DAMVIQNPRYQVTQFGKPVTLSCSQTLNHNVMYWYQQKSSQAPKLLFHYYDKDFNNEADTPDNFQSRRPNTSFCFLDIRSPGLGDTAMYLCATGKSGSYTDTQYFGPGTRLTVL.

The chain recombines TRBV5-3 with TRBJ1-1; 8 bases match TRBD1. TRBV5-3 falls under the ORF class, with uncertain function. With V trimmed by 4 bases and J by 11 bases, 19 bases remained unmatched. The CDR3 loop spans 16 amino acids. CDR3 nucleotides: TGTGCCAGAAGCCTCACCCGGGACAGGAGGCCGGCTAGGGCTTTCTTT. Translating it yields CARSLTRDRRPARAFF.

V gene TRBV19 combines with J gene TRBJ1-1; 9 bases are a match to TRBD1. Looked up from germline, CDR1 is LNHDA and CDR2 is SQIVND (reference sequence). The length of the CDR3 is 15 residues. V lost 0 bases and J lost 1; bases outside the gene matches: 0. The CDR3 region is CASSIEGQGNTEAFF. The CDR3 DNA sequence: TGTGCCAGTAGTATAGAGGGACAGGGGAACACTGAAGCTTTCTTT.

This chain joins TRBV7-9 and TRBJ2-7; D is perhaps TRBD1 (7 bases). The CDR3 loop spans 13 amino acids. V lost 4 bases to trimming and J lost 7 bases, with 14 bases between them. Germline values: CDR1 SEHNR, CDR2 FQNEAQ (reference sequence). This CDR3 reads CASSSQGGMEQYF. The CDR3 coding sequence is TGTGCCAGCAGCTCGCAGGGGGGTATGGAGCAGTACTTC.

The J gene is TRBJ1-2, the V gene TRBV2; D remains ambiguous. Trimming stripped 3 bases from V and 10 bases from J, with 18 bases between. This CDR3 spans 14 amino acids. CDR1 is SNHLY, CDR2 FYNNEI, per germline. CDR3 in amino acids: CASSDPTEGPLYTF. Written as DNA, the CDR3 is TGTGCCAGCAGTGACCCAACGGAGGGTCCCCTCTACACCTTC.

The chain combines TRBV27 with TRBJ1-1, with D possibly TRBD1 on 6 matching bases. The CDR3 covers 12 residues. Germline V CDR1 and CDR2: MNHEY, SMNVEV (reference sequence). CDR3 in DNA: TGTGCAGTCGTGGGGGCGAACACTGAAGCTTTCTTT. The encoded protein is CAVVGANTEAFF.

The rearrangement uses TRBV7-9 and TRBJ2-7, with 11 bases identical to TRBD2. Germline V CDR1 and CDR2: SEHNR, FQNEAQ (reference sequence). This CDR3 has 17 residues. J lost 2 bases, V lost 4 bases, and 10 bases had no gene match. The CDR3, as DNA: TGTGCCAGCAGCTCCGGACTAGCGGGCGGAAACCCCTACGAGCAGTACTTC. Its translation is CASSSGLAGGNPYEQYF.

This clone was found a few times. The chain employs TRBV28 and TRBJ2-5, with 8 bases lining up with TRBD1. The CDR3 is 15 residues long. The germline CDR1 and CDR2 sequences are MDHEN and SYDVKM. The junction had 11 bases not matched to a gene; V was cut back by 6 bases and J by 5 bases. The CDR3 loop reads CASRPNDRGRETQYF. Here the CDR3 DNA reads TGTGCCAGCAGACCTAACGACAGGGGCAGGGAGACCCAGTACTTC.

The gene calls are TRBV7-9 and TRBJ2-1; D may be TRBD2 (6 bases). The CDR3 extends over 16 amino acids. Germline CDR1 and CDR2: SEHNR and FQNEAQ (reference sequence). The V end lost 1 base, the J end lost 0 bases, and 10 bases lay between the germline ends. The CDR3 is CASSLVSGSSYNEQFF. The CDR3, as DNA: TGTGCCAGCAGCTTAGTTTCCGGGAGCTCCTACAATGAGCAGTTCTTC.

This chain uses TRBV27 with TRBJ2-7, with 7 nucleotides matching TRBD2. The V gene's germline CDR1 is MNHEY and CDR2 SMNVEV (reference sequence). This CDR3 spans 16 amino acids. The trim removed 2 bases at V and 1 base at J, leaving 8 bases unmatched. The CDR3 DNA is TGTGCCAGCAGTTTAAGCTGGGGACTAAAGTCCTACGAGCAGTACTTC. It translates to CASSLSWGLKSYEQYF.